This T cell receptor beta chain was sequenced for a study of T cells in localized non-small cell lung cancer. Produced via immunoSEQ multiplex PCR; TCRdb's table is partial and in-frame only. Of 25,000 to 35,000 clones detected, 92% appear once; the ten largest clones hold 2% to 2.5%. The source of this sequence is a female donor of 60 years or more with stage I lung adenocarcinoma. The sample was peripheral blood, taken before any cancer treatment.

The CDR3 here is CATHLEVGQDYEQYF. CDR3 in DNA: TGTGCCACCCACCTCGAGGTGGGACAGGACTACGAGCAGTACTTC. The chain carries TRBV2 and TRBJ2-7; the match to TRBD1 covers 8 bases. V trimming: 10 bases; J trimming: 3 bases; junction bases outside the gene matches: 14. The CDR3 runs 15 residues. CDR1 is SNHLY, CDR2 FYNNEI, per germline.